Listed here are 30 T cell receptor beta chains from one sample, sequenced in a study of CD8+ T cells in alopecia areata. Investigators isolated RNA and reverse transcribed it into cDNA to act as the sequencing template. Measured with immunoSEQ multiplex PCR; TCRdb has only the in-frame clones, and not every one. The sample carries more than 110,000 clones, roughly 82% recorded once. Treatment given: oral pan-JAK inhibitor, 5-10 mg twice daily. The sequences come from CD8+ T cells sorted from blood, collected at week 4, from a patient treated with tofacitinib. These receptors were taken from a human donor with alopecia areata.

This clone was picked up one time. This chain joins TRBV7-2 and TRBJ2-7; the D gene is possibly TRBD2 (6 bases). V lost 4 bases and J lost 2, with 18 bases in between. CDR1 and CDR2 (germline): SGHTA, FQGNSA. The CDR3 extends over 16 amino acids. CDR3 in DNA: TGTGCCAGCAGCTCCCCCGGAGGGCTCACGCCCTACGAGCAGTACTTC. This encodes CASSSPGGLTPYEQYF.

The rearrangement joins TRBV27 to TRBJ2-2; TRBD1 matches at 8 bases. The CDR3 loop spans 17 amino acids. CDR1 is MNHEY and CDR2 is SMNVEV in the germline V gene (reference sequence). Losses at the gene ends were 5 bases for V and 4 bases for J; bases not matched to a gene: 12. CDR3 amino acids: CASSPQTGESGTGELFF. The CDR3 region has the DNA TGTGCCAGCAGTCCCCAGACAGGGGAGTCGGGCACCGGGGAGCTGTTTTTT.

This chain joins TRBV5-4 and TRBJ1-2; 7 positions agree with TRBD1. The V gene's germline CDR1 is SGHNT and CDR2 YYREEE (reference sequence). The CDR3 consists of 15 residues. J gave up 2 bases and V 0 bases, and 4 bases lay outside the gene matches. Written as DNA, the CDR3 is TGTGCCAGCAGCTTGGGGACAGGATGGAACTATGGCTACACCTTC. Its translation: CASSLGTGWNYGYTF.

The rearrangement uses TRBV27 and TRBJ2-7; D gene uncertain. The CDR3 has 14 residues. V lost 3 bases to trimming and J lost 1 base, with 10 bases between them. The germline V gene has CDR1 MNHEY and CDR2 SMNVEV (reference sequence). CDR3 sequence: CASSLSAPSYEQYF. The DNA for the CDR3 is TGTGCCAGCAGTTTGTCGGCACCATCCTACGAGCAGTACTTC.

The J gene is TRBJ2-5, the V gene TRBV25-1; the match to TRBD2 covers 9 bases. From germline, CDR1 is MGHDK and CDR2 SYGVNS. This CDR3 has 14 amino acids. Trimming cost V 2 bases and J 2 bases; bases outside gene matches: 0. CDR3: CASSELAGQETQYF. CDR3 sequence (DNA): TGTGCCAGCAGTGAACTAGCGGGGCAAGAGACCCAGTACTTC.

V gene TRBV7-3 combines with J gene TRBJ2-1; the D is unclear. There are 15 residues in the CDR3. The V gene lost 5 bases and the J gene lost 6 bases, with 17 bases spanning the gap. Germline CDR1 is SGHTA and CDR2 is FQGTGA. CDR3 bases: TGTGCCAGCAGCATTGACAAGGGTATGGGCAATGAGCAGTTCTTC. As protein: CASSIDKGMGNEQFF.

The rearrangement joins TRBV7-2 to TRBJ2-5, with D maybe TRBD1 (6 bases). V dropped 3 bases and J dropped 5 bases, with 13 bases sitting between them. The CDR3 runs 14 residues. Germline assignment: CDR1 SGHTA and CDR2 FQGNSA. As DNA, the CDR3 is TGTGCCAGCAGCTTTCGGACAGTTCGGGAGACCCAGTACTTC. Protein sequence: CASSFRTVRETQYF. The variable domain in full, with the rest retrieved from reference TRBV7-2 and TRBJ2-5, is GAGVSQSPSNKVTEKGKDVELRCDPISGHTALYWYRQSLGQGLEFLIYFQGNSAPDKSGLPSDRFSAERTGGSVSTLTIQRTQQEDSAVYLCASSFRTVRETQYFGPGTRLLVL.

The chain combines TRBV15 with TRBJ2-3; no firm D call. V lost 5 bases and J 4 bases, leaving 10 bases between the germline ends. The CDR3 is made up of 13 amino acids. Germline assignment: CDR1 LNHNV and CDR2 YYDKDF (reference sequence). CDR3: CATSHNRADTQYF. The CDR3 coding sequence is TGTGCCACCAGCCATAACCGGGCAGATACGCAGTATTTT.

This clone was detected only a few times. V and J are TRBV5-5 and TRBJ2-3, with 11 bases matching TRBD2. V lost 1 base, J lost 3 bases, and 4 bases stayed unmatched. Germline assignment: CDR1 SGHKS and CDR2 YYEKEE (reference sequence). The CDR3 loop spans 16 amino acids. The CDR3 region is CASSLLAGGLTDTQYF. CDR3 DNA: TGTGCCAGCAGCTTGTTAGCGGGGGGGCTAACAGATACGCAGTATTTT.

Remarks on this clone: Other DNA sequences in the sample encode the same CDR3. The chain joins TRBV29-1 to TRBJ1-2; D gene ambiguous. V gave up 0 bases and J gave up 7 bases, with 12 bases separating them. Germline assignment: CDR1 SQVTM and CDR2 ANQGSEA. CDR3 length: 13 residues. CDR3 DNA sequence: TGCAGCGTTGAAGATCCAAAGGGTCGTGGCTACACCTTC. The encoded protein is CSVEDPKGRGYTF.

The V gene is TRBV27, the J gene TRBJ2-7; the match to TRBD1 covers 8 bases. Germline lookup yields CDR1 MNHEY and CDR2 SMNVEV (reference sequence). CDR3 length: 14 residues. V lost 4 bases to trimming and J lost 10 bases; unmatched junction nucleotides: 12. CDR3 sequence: CASSSLTGDSDQYF. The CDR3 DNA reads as TGTGCCAGCAGTTCTTTGACAGGGGATTCAGATCAGTACTTC.

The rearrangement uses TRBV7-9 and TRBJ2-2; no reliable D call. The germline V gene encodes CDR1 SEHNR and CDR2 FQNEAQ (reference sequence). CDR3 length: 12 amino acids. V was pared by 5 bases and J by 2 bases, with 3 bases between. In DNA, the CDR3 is TGTGCCAGCAGCCGTAACACCGGGGAGCTGTTTTTT. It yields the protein CASSRNTGELFF. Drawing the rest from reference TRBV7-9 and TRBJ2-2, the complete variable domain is DTGVSQNPRHKITKRGQNVTFRCDPISEHNRLYWYRQTLGQGPEFLTYFQNEAQLEKSRLLSDRFSAERPKGSFSTLEIQRTEQGDSAMYLCASSRNTGELFFGEGSRLTVL.

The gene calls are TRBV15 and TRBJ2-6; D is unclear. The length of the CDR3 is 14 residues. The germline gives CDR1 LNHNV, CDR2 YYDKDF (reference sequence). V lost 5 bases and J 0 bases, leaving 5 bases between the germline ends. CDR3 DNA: TGTGCCACCAGCCGGAGCTCTGGGGCCAACGTCCTGACTTTC. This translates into CATSRSSGANVLTF.

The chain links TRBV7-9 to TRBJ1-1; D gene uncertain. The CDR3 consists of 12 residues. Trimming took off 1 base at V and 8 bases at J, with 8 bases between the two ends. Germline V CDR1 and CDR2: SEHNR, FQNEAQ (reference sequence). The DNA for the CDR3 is TGTGCCAGCAGCTTAGGGCAGGCAGAAGCTTTCTTT. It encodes CASSLGQAEAFF.

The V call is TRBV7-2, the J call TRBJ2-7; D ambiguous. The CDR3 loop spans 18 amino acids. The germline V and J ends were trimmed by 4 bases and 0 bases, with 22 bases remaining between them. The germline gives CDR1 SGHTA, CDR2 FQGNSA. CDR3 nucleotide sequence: TGTGCCAGCAGCTCATTCGGCAGGACCGATTCGAGCTCCTACGAGCAGTACTTC. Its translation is CASSSFGRTDSSSYEQYF.

CDR3 sequence reads: CASSLGTATDTQYF. CDR3 bases: TGTGCCAGCAGCTTAGGGACAGCCACAGATACGCAGTATTTT. The chain employs TRBV11-2 and TRBJ2-3, with D possibly matching TRBD1 (6 bases). The germline V gene encodes CDR1 SGHAT and CDR2 FQNNGV. Trimming took 1 base from V and 2 from J, leaving 7 bases between them. The CDR3 runs 14 residues.

For the CDR3, the DNA is TGTGCCACCAGCAGAGTTAGCGAGAGCGCCTACAATGAGCAGTTCTTC. Translated, it gives CATSRVSESAYNEQFF. The rearrangement joins TRBV15 to TRBJ2-1, with D maybe TRBD2 (5 bases). The CDR3 runs to 16 residues. The V gene's germline CDR1 is LNHNV and CDR2 YYDKDF (reference sequence). With 1 base removed from V and 2 bases from J, the gap between germline ends came to 12 bases.

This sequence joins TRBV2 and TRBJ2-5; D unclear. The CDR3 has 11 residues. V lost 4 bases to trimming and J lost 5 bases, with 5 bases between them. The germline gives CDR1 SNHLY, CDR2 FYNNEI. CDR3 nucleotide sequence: TGTGCCAGCAGTGTCTTGGAGACCCAGTACTTC. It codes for CASSVLETQYF.

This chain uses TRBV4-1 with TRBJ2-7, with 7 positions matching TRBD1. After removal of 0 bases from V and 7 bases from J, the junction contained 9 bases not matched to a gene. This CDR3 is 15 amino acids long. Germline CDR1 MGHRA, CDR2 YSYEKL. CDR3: CASSQDLTGVYEQYF. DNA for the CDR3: TGCGCCAGCAGCCAAGATCTAACAGGGGTGTATGAGCAGTACTTC.

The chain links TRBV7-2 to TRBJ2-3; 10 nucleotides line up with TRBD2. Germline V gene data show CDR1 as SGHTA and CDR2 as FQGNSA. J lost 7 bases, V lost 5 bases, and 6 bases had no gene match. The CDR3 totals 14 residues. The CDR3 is CASSVVAGGYTQYF. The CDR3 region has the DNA TGTGCCAGCAGCGTAGTAGCGGGGGGATATACGCAGTATTTT.

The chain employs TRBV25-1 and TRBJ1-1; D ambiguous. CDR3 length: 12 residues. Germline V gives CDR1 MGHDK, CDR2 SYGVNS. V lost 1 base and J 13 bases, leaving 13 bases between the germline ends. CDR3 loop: CASSELGMVYFF. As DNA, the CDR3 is TGTGCCAGCAGTGAATTGGGAATGGTTTATTTCTTT.

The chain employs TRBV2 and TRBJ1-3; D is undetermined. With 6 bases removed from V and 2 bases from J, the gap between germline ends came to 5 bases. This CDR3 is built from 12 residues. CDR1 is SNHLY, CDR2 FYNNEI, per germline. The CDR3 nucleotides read TGTGCCAGCAGAGGAGCTGGAAACACCATATATTTT. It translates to CASRGAGNTIYF.

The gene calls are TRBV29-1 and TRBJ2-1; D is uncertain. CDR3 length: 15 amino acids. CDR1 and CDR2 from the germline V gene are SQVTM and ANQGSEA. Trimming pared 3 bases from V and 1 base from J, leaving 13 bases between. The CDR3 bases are TGCAGCGTTGAGTTAGTCGGTTTATCCTACAATGAGCAGTTCTTC. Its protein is CSVELVGLSYNEQFF.

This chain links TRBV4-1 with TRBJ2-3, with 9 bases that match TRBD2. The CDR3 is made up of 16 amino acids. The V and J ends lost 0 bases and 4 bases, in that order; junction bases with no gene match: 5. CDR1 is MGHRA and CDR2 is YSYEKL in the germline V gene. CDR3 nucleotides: TGCGCCAGCAGCCAAGAGCGGGGGGGCCTCTCAGATACGCAGTATTTT. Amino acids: CASSQERGGLSDTQYF.

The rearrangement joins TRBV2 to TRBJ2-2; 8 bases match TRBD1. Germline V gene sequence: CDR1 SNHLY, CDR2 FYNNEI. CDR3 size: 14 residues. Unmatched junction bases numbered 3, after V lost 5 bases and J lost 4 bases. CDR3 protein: CASSFTGGTGELFF. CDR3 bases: TGTGCCAGCAGTTTTACAGGGGGCACCGGGGAGCTGTTTTTT.

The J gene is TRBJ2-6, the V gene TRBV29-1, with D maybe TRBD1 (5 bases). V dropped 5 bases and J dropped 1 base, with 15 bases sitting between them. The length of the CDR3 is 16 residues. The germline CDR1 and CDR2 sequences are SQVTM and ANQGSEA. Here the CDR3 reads CSVFQTDTSGANVLTF. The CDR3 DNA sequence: TGCAGCGTTTTTCAGACAGATACTTCTGGGGCCAACGTCCTGACTTTC. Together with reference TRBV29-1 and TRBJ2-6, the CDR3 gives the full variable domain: SAVISQKPSRDICQRGTSLTIQCQVDSQVTMMFWYRQQPGQSLTLIATANQGSEATYESGFVIDKFPISRPNLTFSTLTVSNMSPEDSSIYLCSVFQTDTSGANVLTFGAGSRLTVL.

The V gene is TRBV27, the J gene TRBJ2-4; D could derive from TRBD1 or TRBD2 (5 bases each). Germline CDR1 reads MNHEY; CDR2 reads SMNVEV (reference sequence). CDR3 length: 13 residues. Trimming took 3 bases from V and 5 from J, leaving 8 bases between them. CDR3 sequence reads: CASSFGAENIQYF. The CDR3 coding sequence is TGTGCCAGCAGTTTCGGGGCCGAAAACATTCAGTACTTC.

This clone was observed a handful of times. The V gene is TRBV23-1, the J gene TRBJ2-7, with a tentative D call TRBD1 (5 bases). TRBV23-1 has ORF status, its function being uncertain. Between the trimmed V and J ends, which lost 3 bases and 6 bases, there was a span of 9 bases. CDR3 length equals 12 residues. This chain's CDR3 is CASSHTRGEQYF. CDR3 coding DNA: TGCGCCAGCAGTCACACAAGGGGCGAGCAGTACTTC.

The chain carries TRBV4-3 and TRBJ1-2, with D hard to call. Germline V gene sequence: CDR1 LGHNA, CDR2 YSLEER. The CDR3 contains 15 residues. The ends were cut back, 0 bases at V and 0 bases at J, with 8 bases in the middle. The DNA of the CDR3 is TGCGCCAGCAGCCAAGAGAGGTCCTCTAACTATGGCTACACCTTC. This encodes CASSQERSSNYGYTF.

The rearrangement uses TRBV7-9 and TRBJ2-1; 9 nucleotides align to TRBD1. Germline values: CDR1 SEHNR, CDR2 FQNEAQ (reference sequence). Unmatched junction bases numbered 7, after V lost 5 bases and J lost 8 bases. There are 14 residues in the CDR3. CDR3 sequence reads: CASSDRDRVHEQFF. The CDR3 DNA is TGTGCCAGCAGCGACCGGGACAGGGTACATGAGCAGTTCTTC.